The clone carrying this TCR beta chain was detected many times. This sample was taken from a study of T-cell reconstitution after alpha-beta-depleted transplantation in children. Researchers prepared the TCRbeta library using unique molecular identifiers, the study reports. MiXCR was run by TCRdb on the PCR reads, yielding one entry per CDR3 protein. The top ten clones hold approximately 1% of a sample with hundreds of thousands of distinct CDR3 sequences, over 15% of them seen once. CDR3 length: 14 amino acids. Germline lookup yields CDR1 SGHTA and CDR2 FQGNSA. Trimming pared 1 base from V and 6 bases from J, leaving 13 bases between.

The sample in question was PBMCs from the stem cell graft donor, obtained from the stem cell graft. This chain joins TRBV7-2 and TRBJ2-7; tentative D call: TRBD1 (6 bases). This receptor was taken from a human donor who donated a stem cell graft to a child with acute myeloid leukemia. CDR3 in amino acids: CASSLVAGEFEQYF. The CDR3 DNA is TGTGCCAGCAGCTTAGTTGCAGGGGAGTTCGAGCAGTACTTC.